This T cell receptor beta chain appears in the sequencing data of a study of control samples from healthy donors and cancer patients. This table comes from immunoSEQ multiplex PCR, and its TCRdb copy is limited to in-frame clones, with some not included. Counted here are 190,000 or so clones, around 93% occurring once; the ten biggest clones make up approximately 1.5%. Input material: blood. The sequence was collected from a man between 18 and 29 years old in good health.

The CDR3 sequence is CASKRSISYNEQFF. CDR3 coding DNA: TGTGCCAGTAAAAGGTCCATCTCCTACAATGAGCAGTTCTTC. The gene calls are TRBV19 and TRBJ2-1; D remains unclear. V was clipped by 7 bases and J by 0 bases, with 10 bases between them. The CDR3 extends over 14 amino acids. CDR1 and CDR2 (germline): LNHDA, SQIVND (reference sequence).